The 30 T cell receptor beta chains presented below share a single source sample, sequenced in a study of cytomegalovirus exposure and HLA in healthy donors (dated by TCRdb to 2017 to 2019). Libraries were constructed by the immunoSEQ multiplex PCR assay. A mixture of 60 forward primers for TCR Vbeta segments and 13 reverse primers for TCR Jbeta segments was used in the multiplex PCR. TCRdb stores this immuneACCESS table with in-frame sequences only. Part of the clones is absent; in the studies checked, under half of the shortfall reflects unresolved V genes, and no reason is known for the rest. The sample yields roughly 150,000 clones; roughly 85% were counted once. Around 8% of the sample goes to the ten largest clones. Specimen: PBMCs. The source is a male donor in good health and CMV-seropositive.

The table lists this clone with a few counts. The chain joins TRBV9 to TRBJ2-2; no reliable D call. CDR1 and CDR2 (germline): SGDLS, YYNGEE. The CDR3 totals 14 residues. V was shortened by 4 bases and J by 1 base, with 8 bases between the two germline ends. In DNA, the CDR3 is TGTGCCAGCAGCCCACCGCGGAACACCGGGGAGCTGTTTTTT. Its translation is CASSPPRNTGELFF.

The gene calls are TRBV6-4 and TRBJ2-7; 7 bases match TRBD2. J was trimmed by 0 bases and V by 0 bases; bases with no gene match: 17. The CDR3 runs to 20 residues. CDR1 and CDR2 (germline): MRHNA, SNTAGT. The CDR3 coding sequence is TGTGCCAGCAGTGACTCCCAAAAAAATGCGGGAGAGATGCTCTCCTACGAGCAGTACTTC. Amino acid sequence: CASSDSQKNAGEMLSYEQYF.

The chain employs TRBV27 and TRBJ2-1, with TRBD1 as a possible D gene (5 bases). The CDR3 is made up of 17 amino acids. Trimming took off 6 bases at V and 7 bases at J, with 25 bases between the two ends. The germline V gene has CDR1 MNHEY and CDR2 SMNVEV (reference sequence). As DNA, the CDR3 is TGTGCCAGCAGAACAATTCCCCTGGGTCAGGGCCATAATGAGCAGTTCTTC. It translates to CASRTIPLGQGHNEQFF.

This chain links TRBV9 with TRBJ2-1; TRBD1 is a possible D gene (5 bases). The germline V gene encodes CDR1 SGDLS and CDR2 YYNGEE. This CDR3 spans 14 amino acids. Trimming removed 3 bases from V and 7 bases from J, with 14 bases in between. CDR3 loop: CASSAPRGRNEQFF. The DNA of the CDR3 is TGTGCCAGCAGCGCCCCTAGGGGTAGGAATGAGCAGTTCTTC.

V gene TRBV29-1 combines with J gene TRBJ2-2; D possibly corresponds to TRBD2 (5 bases). V lost 4 bases to trimming and J lost 4 bases, with 16 bases between them. The CDR3 is 15 amino acids. Germline loops: CDR1 SQVTM, CDR2 ANQGSEA. The CDR3 sequence: CSVGVRGGSTGELFF. The CDR3 DNA sequence: TGCAGCGTTGGAGTCCGGGGTGGAAGCACCGGGGAGCTGTTTTTT.

V gene TRBV5-1 combines with J gene TRBJ2-1; 8 positions match TRBD1. The ends lost 0 bases at V and 2 bases at J; junction bases unmatched: 4. The CDR3 contains 16 residues. CDR1 SGHRS and CDR2 YFSETQ come from the germline V gene. This CDR3 reads CASSLADRGAYNEQFF. The CDR3 nucleotides are TGCGCCAGCAGCTTGGCCGACAGGGGTGCCTACAATGAGCAGTTCTTC.

Notes on this clone: Relative to the germline gene, one junction end is altered; a read error may explain this. The chain joins TRBV30 to TRBJ2-6; the D gene is possibly TRBD2 (6 bases). The CDR3 covers 16 residues. Germline-derived CDR1 and CDR2 are GTSNPN and SVGIG (reference sequence). The CDR3, as DNA: TGTGCCTGGAGTACTGGGGGGAGCTCTGGGGCCAACGGCCTGACTTTC. Encoded protein: CAWSTGGSSGANGLTF.

The chain carries TRBV27 and TRBJ1-1; D is ambiguous. CDR1 is MNHEY and CDR2 is SMNVEV in the germline V gene (reference sequence). V was pared by 5 bases and J by 7 bases, with 14 bases between. The length of the CDR3 is 13 residues. CDR3 sequence reads: CASSAGEGLEAFF. CDR3 bases: TGTGCCAGCAGTGCTGGGGAAGGACTTGAAGCTTTCTTT.

The J gene is TRBJ1-1, the V gene TRBV18; 7 bases align to TRBD1. V shed 3 bases and J 5 bases; nucleotides not matched to a gene: 6. CDR3 length equals 14 residues. Per the germline V gene, CDR1 is KGHSH and CDR2 is LQKENI. CDR3 amino acids: CASSPQGGLTEAFF. In nucleotides, the CDR3 is TGTGCCAGCTCACCCCAGGGGGGATTAACTGAAGCTTTCTTT.

In its sample, this clone was seen once. J is TRBJ1-5 and V is TRBV5-6, with D perhaps TRBD1 (6 bases). V was pared by 4 bases and J by 5 bases, with 13 bases between. CDR1 is SGHDT, CDR2 YYEEEE, per germline. CDR3 length equals 14 residues. The CDR3 region is CASSPQGSYQPQHF. As DNA, the CDR3 is TGTGCCAGCAGCCCACAGGGATCGTATCAGCCCCAGCATTTT.

The CDR3 loop reads CASSLTWGRNEKLFF. In nucleotides, the CDR3 is TGCGCCAGCAGCCTGACGTGGGGGCGAAATGAAAAACTGTTTTTT. This chain links TRBV4-3 with TRBJ1-4; the D gene is possibly TRBD1 (6 bases). This CDR3 has 15 residues. Per germline, CDR1 LGHNA and CDR2 YSLEER. Trimming removed 4 bases at V and 5 bases at J, with 14 bases between.

On this clone: Germline and junction disagree at one end, which may indicate a read error. The rearrangement links TRBV4-3 to TRBJ2-4, with D possibly TRBD1 on 5 matching bases. Germline-derived CDR1 and CDR2 are LGHNA and YSLEER. The CDR3 is 16 residues long. The CDR3 protein is CASSQDRTGTKNSQYF. CDR3 DNA sequence: TGCGCCAGCAGCCAAGATAGAACAGGAACAAAAAACAGTCAGTACTTC.

The chain joins TRBV11-2 to TRBJ2-2, with 7 positions matching TRBD1. V dropped 5 bases and J dropped 0; count of bases not matched to a gene: 3. There are 15 residues in the CDR3. Germline V gene sequence: CDR1 SGHAT, CDR2 FQNNGV. CDR3 amino acids: CASSPGTANTGELFF. DNA of the CDR3: TGTGCCAGCAGCCCCGGGACAGCGAACACCGGGGAGCTGTTTTTT.

Points on this clone: This same CDR3 is encoded by further DNA sequences in the sample. The chain joins TRBV9 to TRBJ2-7; 10 nucleotides agree with TRBD1. V shed 0 bases and J 7 bases; nucleotides not matched to a gene: 7. The CDR3 runs 15 residues. Germline V CDR1 and CDR2: SGDLS, YYNGEE. The CDR3 DNA sequence: TGTGCCAGCAGCGTAGGGGGACAGGGGTCGGGTGAGCAGTACTTC. Translating it yields CASSVGGQGSGEQYF.

The V and J genes are TRBV19 and TRBJ2-3; tentative D call: TRBD2 (6 bases). The germline V gene has CDR1 LNHDA and CDR2 SQIVND (reference sequence). Between the trimmed V and J ends, which lost 6 bases and 0 bases, there was a span of 16 bases. The length of the CDR3 is 16 residues. Written as DNA, the CDR3 is TGTGCCAGTAGCCCCCTGGGGAGGCTTAGCACAGATACGCAGTATTTT. Protein: CASSPLGRLSTDTQYF.

The chain uses TRBV19 and TRBJ2-1, with 13 bases identical to TRBD2. The V and J ends lost 0 bases and 7 bases, in that order; junction bases with no gene match: 9. Germline-derived CDR1 and CDR2 are LNHDA and SQIVND (reference sequence). The CDR3 loop spans 18 amino acids. This CDR3 is CASSIDDVTSGRTNEQFF. The CDR3 DNA sequence: TGTGCCAGTAGTATAGACGACGTGACTAGCGGGAGGACGAATGAGCAGTTCTTC.

The V gene is TRBV12-5, the J gene TRBJ2-7, with TRBD2 matching over 8 bases. The germline V gene has CDR1 LGHNT and CDR2 FRNRAP. The CDR3 runs to 17 residues. Trimming removed 0 bases from V and 0 bases from J; junction bases left unmatched: 7. CDR3 coding DNA: TGTGCTAGTGGTTTGGTACTAGCGGAACGTGGCTCCTACGAGCAGTACTTC. Amino acids: CASGLVLAERGSYEQYF.

V usage is TRBV7-8 and J usage is TRBJ2-7; tentative D call: TRBD2 (5 bases). Trimming shortened V by 1 base and J by 3 bases, and 19 bases separated the two germline ends. The germline gives CDR1 SGHVS, CDR2 FQNEAQ. The CDR3 has 17 amino acids. The CDR3 loop reads CASSLGERTQVNYEQYF. The CDR3 DNA reads as TGTGCCAGCAGCTTAGGGGAAAGGACTCAGGTTAACTACGAGCAGTACTTC.

The V and J genes are TRBV11-2 and TRBJ2-7, with a possible D match to TRBD2 (6 bases). V lost 4 bases, J lost 3 bases, and 13 bases lay in between. CDR3 length: 14 residues. From germline, CDR1 is SGHAT and CDR2 FQNNGV. The CDR3 sequence is CASSSPSAFYEQYF. Here the CDR3 DNA reads TGTGCCAGCAGCTCTCCTAGCGCGTTCTACGAGCAGTACTTC.

This clone came up once. The chain links TRBV11-3 to TRBJ2-1, with D possibly being TRBD1 (5 bases). Trimming took 5 bases from V and 4 from J, leaving 15 bases between them. CDR3 size: 15 residues. CDR1 is SGHNT, CDR2 YENEEA, per germline. The CDR3 DNA sequence: TGTGCCAGCAGCCCCTTGAAGGGGCGGTACAATGAGCAGTTCTTC. Protein: CASSPLKGRYNEQFF.

The chain recombines TRBV29-1 with TRBJ2-7; no firm D call. The V end was cut by 4 bases, the J end by 4 bases, with 11 bases between. This CDR3 region has 12 residues. CDR1 and CDR2 (germline): SQVTM, ANQGSEA. The CDR3 DNA sequence: TGCAGCGTTGTCGGTCACCTTTACGAGCAGTACTTC. Its translation is CSVVGHLYEQYF.

This chain connects TRBV6-5 to TRBJ1-2, with 10 positions matching TRBD1. This CDR3 has 15 residues. The ends lost 0 bases at V and 3 bases at J; junction bases unmatched: 1. Germline CDR1 reads MNHEY; CDR2 reads SVGAGI. CDR3 nucleotide sequence: TGTGCCAGCAGTTACTCGACAGGGGGCGACTATGGCTACACCTTC. It codes for CASSYSTGGDYGYTF.

The chain recombines TRBV2 with TRBJ2-1, with TRBD2 matching 8 bases. In germline, CDR1 is SNHLY, CDR2 FYNNEI. V was pared by 5 bases and J by 0 bases, with 9 bases of the junction left unmatched. CDR3 length: 17 amino acids. For the CDR3, the DNA is TGTGCCAGCAGTTCTAATAGCGGGATCGTCTCCTACAATGAGCAGTTCTTC. Translating it yields CASSSNSGIVSYNEQFF.

The chain recombines TRBV28 with TRBJ2-5; D is uncertain. Trimming left V 5 bases short and J 5 bases short, with 6 bases between. The CDR3 runs 11 residues. Per germline, CDR1 MDHEN and CDR2 SYDVKM. The CDR3 DNA reads as TGTGCCAGCAGTACCCGGGAGACCCAGTACTTC. As protein: CASSTRETQYF.

The chain recombines TRBV5-6 with TRBJ2-7; 13 bases are shared with TRBD2. The CDR3 is made up of 14 amino acids. Germline V lookup: CDR1 SGHDT, CDR2 YYEEEE. After removal of 2 bases from V and 7 bases from J, the junction contained 3 bases not matched to a gene. The CDR3 here is CASSLTSGGGEQYF. In nucleotides, the CDR3 is TGTGCCAGCAGCTTAACTAGCGGGGGGGGAGAGCAGTACTTC.

The CDR3 region is CASSRAQINTEAFF. The CDR3 coding sequence is TGTGCCAGCAGCCGTGCGCAAATCAACACTGAAGCTTTCTTT. The chain has TRBV5-4 and TRBJ1-1, with D hard to call. Germline CDR1 SGHNT, CDR2 YYREEE (reference sequence). V lost 4 bases, J lost 2 bases, and 12 bases lay in between. This CDR3 is built from 14 residues.

The chain couples TRBV7-2 to TRBJ2-3; D might be TRBD1 (6 bases). Trimming took 5 bases from V and 0 from J, leaving 15 bases between them. CDR1 is SGHTA, CDR2 FQGNSA, per germline. This CDR3 comprises 16 residues. For the CDR3, the DNA is TGTGCCAGCAGCCCTTCAGGGGCCATTAGCACAGATACGCAGTATTTT. Residues: CASSPSGAISTDTQYF.

This clone was detected only a few times. The V and J genes are TRBV5-1 and TRBJ2-3; 7 bases fit TRBD2. V gave up 1 base and J gave up 5 bases; unmatched junction bases: 4. Germline lookup yields CDR1 SGHRS and CDR2 YFSETQ. The CDR3 has 14 residues. CDR3 sequence: CASSLNGEGDTQYF. CDR3 bases: TGCGCCAGCAGCTTGAACGGGGAGGGAGATACGCAGTATTTT.

This chain links TRBV18 with TRBJ2-7; 7 bases are a match to TRBD2. The CDR3 spans 15 residues. The germline CDR1 and CDR2 sequences are KGHSH and LQKENI. V dropped 4 bases and J dropped 0; count of bases not matched to a gene: 6. The CDR3 DNA reads as TGTGCCAGCTCACAACTAGGCGGGAGCTCCTACGAGCAGTACTTC. Encoded protein: CASSQLGGSSYEQYF.

The chain joins TRBV9 to TRBJ2-7; the match to TRBD1 covers 7 bases. The CDR3 length is 15 residues. Per germline, CDR1 SGDLS and CDR2 YYNGEE. Trimming at V came to 4 bases and at J to 4 bases, leaving 11 bases not matched to a gene. The CDR3 DNA follows: TGTGCCAGCAGCCCGACAGACAGGGTAAATTACGAGCAGTACTTC. Translating gives CASSPTDRVNYEQYF.